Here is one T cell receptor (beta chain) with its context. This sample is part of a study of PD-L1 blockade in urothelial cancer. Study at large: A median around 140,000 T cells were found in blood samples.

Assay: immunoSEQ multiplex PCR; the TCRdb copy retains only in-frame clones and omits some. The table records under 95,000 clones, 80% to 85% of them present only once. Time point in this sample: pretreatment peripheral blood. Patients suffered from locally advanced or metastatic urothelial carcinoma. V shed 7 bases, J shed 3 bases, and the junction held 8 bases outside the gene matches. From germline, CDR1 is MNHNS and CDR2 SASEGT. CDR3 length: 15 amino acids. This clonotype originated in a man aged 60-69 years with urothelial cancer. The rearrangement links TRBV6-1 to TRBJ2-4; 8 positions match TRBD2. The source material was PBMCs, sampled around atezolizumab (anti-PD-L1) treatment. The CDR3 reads CASIRAGDYKNIQYF. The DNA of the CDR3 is TGTGCCAGCATCCGAGCGGGGGATTACAAAAACATTCAGTACTTC.